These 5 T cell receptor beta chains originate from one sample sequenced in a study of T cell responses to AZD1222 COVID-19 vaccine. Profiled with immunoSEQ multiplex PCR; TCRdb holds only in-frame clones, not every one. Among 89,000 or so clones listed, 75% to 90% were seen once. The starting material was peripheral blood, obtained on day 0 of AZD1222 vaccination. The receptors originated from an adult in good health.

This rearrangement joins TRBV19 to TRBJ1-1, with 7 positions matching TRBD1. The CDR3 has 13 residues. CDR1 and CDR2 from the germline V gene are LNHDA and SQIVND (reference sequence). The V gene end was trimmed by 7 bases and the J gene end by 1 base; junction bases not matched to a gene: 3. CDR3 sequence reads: CASTPGGNTEAFF. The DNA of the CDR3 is TGTGCCAGTACCCCAGGGGGGAACACTGAAGCTTTCTTT.

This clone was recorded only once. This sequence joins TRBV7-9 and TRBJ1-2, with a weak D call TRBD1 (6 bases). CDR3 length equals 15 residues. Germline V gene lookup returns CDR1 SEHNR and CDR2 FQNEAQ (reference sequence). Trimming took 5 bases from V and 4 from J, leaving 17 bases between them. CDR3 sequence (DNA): TGTGCCAGCAGCCCGCTAATCGGACAGTCCTATGGCTACACCTTC. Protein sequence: CASSPLIGQSYGYTF. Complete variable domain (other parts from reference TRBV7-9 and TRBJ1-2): DTGVSQNPRHKITKRGQNVTFRCDPISEHNRLYWYRQTLGQGPEFLTYFQNEAQLEKSRLLSDRFSAERPKGSFSTLEIQRTEQGDSAMYLCASSPLIGQSYGYTFGSGTRLTVV.

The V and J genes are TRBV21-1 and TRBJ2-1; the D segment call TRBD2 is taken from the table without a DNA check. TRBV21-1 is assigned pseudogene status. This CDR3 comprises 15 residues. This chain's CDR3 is CASSLLRGRGDEQFF. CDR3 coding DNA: TGTGCCAGCAGTCTTCTACGGGGGAGGGGCGATGAGCAGTTCTTC.

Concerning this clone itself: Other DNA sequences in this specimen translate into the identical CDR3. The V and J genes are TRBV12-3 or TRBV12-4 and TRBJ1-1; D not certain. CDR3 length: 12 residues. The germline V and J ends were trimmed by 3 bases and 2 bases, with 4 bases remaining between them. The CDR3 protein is CASSFGNTEAFF. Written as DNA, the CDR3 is TGTGCCAGCAGTTTTGGCAACACTGAAGCTTTCTTT.

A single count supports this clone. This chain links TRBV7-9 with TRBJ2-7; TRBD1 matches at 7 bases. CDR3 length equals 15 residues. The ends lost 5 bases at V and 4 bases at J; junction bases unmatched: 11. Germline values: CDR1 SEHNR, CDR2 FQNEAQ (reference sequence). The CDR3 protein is CASSPRGSRGYEQYF. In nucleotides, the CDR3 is TGTGCCAGCAGCCCCAGGGGGTCTAGAGGTTACGAGCAGTACTTC.